This T cell receptor beta chain was sequenced for a study of beta chain features in type 1 diabetes. Study outcomes and limitations: When Type 1 diabetes patients were examined, their TCRB CDR3s proved moderately but significantly shorter in all four CD4+ subsets.

Trimming took 6 bases from V and 7 from J; bases not matched to a gene: 7. The CDR3 extends over 13 amino acids. CDR1 and CDR2 from the germline V gene are MNHNS and SASEGT. The whole isolated RNA underwent reverse transcription, so sequencing captured expressed TCRB transcripts. Assay used: immunoSEQ multiplex PCR; TCRdb lists only in-frame clones, some missing. This table has around 44,000 clones, approximately 70% appearing once. Of note for this clone: The antigen remains undetermined.

The sequence was collected from a woman aged 18-29 years with type 1 diabetes. The chain employs TRBV6-1 and TRBJ1-2; 8 bases are shared with TRBD1. Sequenced sample: Tregs from blood. The CDR3 DNA reads TGTGCCAGCAGGGACAGGGCTGGGTCTGGCTACACCTTC. Translating gives CASRDRAGSGYTF.